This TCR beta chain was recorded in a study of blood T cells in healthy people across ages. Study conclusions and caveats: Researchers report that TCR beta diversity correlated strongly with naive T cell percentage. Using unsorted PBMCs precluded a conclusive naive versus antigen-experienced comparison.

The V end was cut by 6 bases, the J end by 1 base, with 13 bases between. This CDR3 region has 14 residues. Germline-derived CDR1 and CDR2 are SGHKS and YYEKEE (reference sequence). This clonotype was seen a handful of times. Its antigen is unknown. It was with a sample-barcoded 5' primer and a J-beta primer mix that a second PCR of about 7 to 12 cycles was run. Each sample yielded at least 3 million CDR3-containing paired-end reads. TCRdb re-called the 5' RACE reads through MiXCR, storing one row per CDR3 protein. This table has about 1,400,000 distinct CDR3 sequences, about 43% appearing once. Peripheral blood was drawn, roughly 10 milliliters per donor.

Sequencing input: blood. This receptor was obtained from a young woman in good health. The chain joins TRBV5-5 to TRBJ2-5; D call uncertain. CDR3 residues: CASTVGPVQETQYF. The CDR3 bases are TGTGCCAGCACCGTCGGGCCTGTCCAAGAGACCCAGTACTTC.